Presented here are 8 T cell receptor beta chains from one specimen sequenced in a study of T cell repertoires in cytomegalovirus infection. From the reads, TCRdb called clonotypes with MiXCR, one entry per CDR3 protein. Of 450,000 to 650,000 distinct CDR3 sequences in the sample, more than 25% were seen once. Sequencing used PBMCs. Source of these receptors: a human donor in good health (CMV status not recorded). Some clones in this sample may be carry-over from other donors' samples.

In its sample, this clonotype was seen a few times. The CDR3 region is CASSYAGLAGTSTDTQYF. For the CDR3, the DNA is TGTGCCAGCAGTTACGCCGGACTAGCGGGAACTAGCACAGATACGCAGTATTTT. The chain joins TRBV6-2 or TRBV6-3 to TRBJ2-3; 12 bases map to TRBD2. From germline, CDR1 is MNHEY and CDR2 SVGEGT. This CDR3 contains 18 residues. V lost 2 bases to trimming and J lost 0 bases; unmatched junction nucleotides: 6.

In its sample, this clonotype was seen a few times. The chain uses TRBV18 and TRBJ2-3, with 8 bases matching TRBD2. The CDR3 has 16 amino acids. Per the germline V gene, CDR1 is KGHSH and CDR2 is LQKENI. J was trimmed by 8 bases and V by 6 bases; bases with no gene match: 16. CDR3 nucleotide sequence: TGTGCCAGCTCGCCAACTAGCGGACGCCCCTTACGTACGCAGTATTTT. The encoded protein is CASSPTSGRPLRTQYF.

The chain carries TRBV5-6 and TRBJ1-1, with 9 bases identical to TRBD1. Germline CDR1 SGHDT, CDR2 YYEEEE. V shed 4 bases, J shed 6 bases, and the junction held 7 bases outside the gene matches. This CDR3 has 14 amino acids. This CDR3 is CASSPEGQGPEAFF. The CDR3, as DNA: TGTGCCAGCAGCCCGGAGGGACAGGGTCCTGAAGCTTTCTTT.

The chain combines TRBV20-1 with TRBJ2-1; perhaps TRBD2 as D (6 bases). CDR3 length equals 14 residues. Germline assignment: CDR1 DFQATT and CDR2 SNEGSKA (reference sequence). V was pared by 2 bases and J by 5 bases, with 13 bases between. DNA for the CDR3: TGCAGTGCTAGAAGTCTAGCGACTAACAATGAGCAGTTCTTC. This sequence encodes CSARSLATNNEQFF.

This clonotype was detected a few times. The V gene is TRBV19, the J gene TRBJ1-1, with D unresolved. Germline values: CDR1 LNHDA, CDR2 SQIVND (reference sequence). Trimming shortened V by 10 bases and J by 1 base, and 10 bases separated the two germline ends. This CDR3 has 12 residues. In nucleotides, the CDR3 is TGTGCCACCTATATTCGGAACACTGAAGCTTTCTTT. Protein sequence: CATYIRNTEAFF.

The chain links TRBV20-1 to TRBJ2-5; D gene uncertain. CDR1 is DFQATT, CDR2 SNEGSKA, per germline (reference sequence). CDR3 length equals 15 residues. With 2 bases removed from V and 1 base from J, the gap between germline ends came to 14 bases. The CDR3 bases are TGCAGTGCTAGACCTCCCGCGGTGGCCCAAGAGACCCAGTACTTC. It yields the protein CSARPPAVAQETQYF.

The rearrangement links TRBV23-1 to TRBJ2-7; D remains ambiguous. TRBV23-1 is an open reading frame, and its role is uncertain. Trimming shortened V by 3 bases and J by 10 bases, and 10 bases separated the two germline ends. The CDR3 extends over 11 amino acids. CDR3 region: CASSQVENQYF. DNA of the CDR3: TGCGCCAGCAGTCAGGTTGAGAACCAGTACTTC.

In nucleotides, the CDR3 is TGTGCCAGCAGTTACGATATAGCGGGAGGAGATACGCAGTATTTT. Residues: CASSYDIAGGDTQYF. The chain combines TRBV6-2 or TRBV6-3 with TRBJ2-3; TRBD2 agrees at 10 bases. Germline CDR1 and CDR2: MNHEY and SVGEGT. The length of the CDR3 is 15 residues. Germline trimming cut 2 bases from V and 5 bases from J; bases unmatched to any gene: 4.